This TCR beta chain came from a study of blood T cell repertoires in COVID-19. Study-wide background: Samples of COVID-19 (acute and convalescent) were obtained from the United States, Italy and Spain.

In this sample, this clone turned up a few times. Losses at the gene ends were 3 bases for V and 4 bases for J; bases not matched to a gene: 4. CDR3 length: 14 amino acids. Per the germline V gene, CDR1 is SGHRS and CDR2 is YFSETQ. The table came from immunoSEQ multiplex PCR; TCRdb's copy has only in-frame clones and leaves some out. The sample consists of about 87,000 clones, approximately 83% of them appearing once. The sequence was collected from a woman in her sixties or seventies with acute or convalescent COVID-19. Sample: peripheral blood. The chain employs TRBV5-1 and TRBJ1-3, with 7 bases lining up with TRBD1. CDR3 residues: CASSWGTDGNTIYF. CDR3 bases: TGCGCCAGCAGCTGGGGGACAGACGGAAACACCATATATTTT.